These 20 T cell receptor beta chains originate from one sample sequenced in a study of shared clonotypes between healthy human individuals. Naive CD8 cells, CD45RO-negative and positively selected for CCR7, excluded terminally differentiated effector memory CD45RA+ cells. TCRdb's table, derived via immunoSEQ multiplex PCR, lists solely in-frame clones and lacks some. The table records about 2.1 million clones, around 95% of them present only once. Material for sequencing was naive CD8+ T cells from PBMCs. These receptors were collected from a young man in good health. Some clones in this sample may be carry-over from other donors' samples.

The chain joins TRBV9 to TRBJ2-2, with a weak D call TRBD1 (6 bases). Trimming pared 4 bases from V and 4 bases from J, leaving 11 bases between. The CDR3 runs to 14 residues. Germline V gives CDR1 SGDLS, CDR2 YYNGEE. The DNA of the CDR3 is TGTGCCAGCAGCCCGGGACACTCCACCGGGGAGCTGTTTTTT. It specifies CASSPGHSTGELFF.

The chain combines TRBV15 with TRBJ2-7, with 11 bases matching TRBD1. Unmatched junction bases numbered 8, after V lost 3 bases and J lost 7 bases. This CDR3 comprises 15 residues. CDR1 is LNHNV and CDR2 is YYDKDF in the germline V gene (reference sequence). CDR3 nucleotide sequence: TGTGCCACCAGCAGCGGACAGGGGGCGCCGGTAGAGCAGTACTTC. Translating gives CATSSGQGAPVEQYF.

Turning to this clone: At the DNA level, this CDR3 is encoded by other sequences in the same sample as well. CDR3 loop: CASSLSSNQPQHF. Written as DNA, the CDR3 is TGTGCCAGCAGCTTATCTAGCAATCAGCCCCAGCATTTT. This chain links TRBV5-6 with TRBJ1-5, with unresolved D. Trimming pared 2 bases from V and 0 bases from J, leaving 3 bases between. The CDR3 sequence is 13 residues long. From germline, CDR1 is SGHDT and CDR2 YYEEEE. Drawing the rest from reference TRBV5-6 and TRBJ1-5, the complete variable domain is DAGVTQSPTHLIKTRGQQVTLRCSPKSGHDTVSWYQQALGQGPQFIFQYYEEEERQRGNFPDRFSGHQFPNYSSELNVNALLLGDSALYLCASSLSSNQPQHFGDGTRLSIL.

This clone was seen a few times. The chain combines TRBV29-1 with TRBJ2-7; 10 bases agree with TRBD1. This CDR3 region has 14 residues. V trimming: 6 bases; J trimming: 5 bases; junction bases outside the gene matches: 10. Germline lookup yields CDR1 SQVTM and CDR2 ANQGSEA. The DNA for the CDR3 is TGCAGCGTCGGACAGGGGGTATTGGTCGACGAGCAGTACTTC. Protein: CSVGQGVLVDEQYF.

The chain links TRBV27 to TRBJ2-7; a possible D gene is TRBD1 (5 bases). The CDR3 is 13 amino acids. Germline-derived CDR1 and CDR2 are MNHEY and SMNVEV (reference sequence). Trimming took off 4 bases at V and 7 bases at J, with 14 bases between the two ends. The DNA of the CDR3 is TGTGCCAGCAGTTCTCTCAGGGCGCAGGAGCAGTACTTC. Protein product: CASSSLRAQEQYF.

This chain uses TRBV5-1 with TRBJ2-5, with D unresolved. V lost 7 bases to trimming and J lost 4 bases, with 17 bases between them. The CDR3 extends over 14 amino acids. Germline-derived CDR1 and CDR2 are SGHRS and YFSETQ. CDR3: CASGRDPRGETQYF. DNA for the CDR3: TGCGCCAGCGGGCGAGACCCGAGAGGAGAGACCCAGTACTTC.

In DNA, the CDR3 is TGTGCCAGCACGGGGGGTCTCAACGAGCAGTACTTC. Translated, it gives CASTGGLNEQYF. The J gene is TRBJ2-7, the V gene TRBV2, with 7 bases fitting TRBD2. Germline loops: CDR1 SNHLY, CDR2 FYNNEI. The V segment lost 7 bases and the J segment 5 bases; nucleotides outside the gene matches: 5. This CDR3 spans 12 amino acids.

The rearrangement uses TRBV2 and TRBJ2-3; D gene ambiguous. V shed 6 bases and J shed 6 bases, with 22 bases lying between them. Germline lookup yields CDR1 SNHLY and CDR2 FYNNEI. This CDR3 region has 16 residues. This chain's CDR3 is CASRFKADRTPDTQYF. In nucleotides, the CDR3 is TGTGCCAGCAGGTTCAAGGCAGATCGGACCCCGGATACGCAGTATTTT.

The chain links TRBV15 to TRBJ1-1; TRBD1 aligns across 9 bases. This CDR3 comprises 17 residues. Germline V lookup: CDR1 LNHNV, CDR2 YYDKDF (reference sequence). V lost 3 bases, J lost 5 bases, and 13 bases stayed unmatched. This CDR3 is CATSRTSGTGIITEAFF. The CDR3 nucleotides are TGTGCCACCAGCAGGACCTCCGGGACAGGGATTATTACTGAAGCTTTCTTT.

The chain links TRBV13 to TRBJ2-1, with TRBD1 matching 8 bases. This CDR3 has 18 amino acids. Germline-derived CDR1 and CDR2 are PRHDT and FYEKMQ (reference sequence). Trimming took 2 bases from V and 8 from J; bases not matched to a gene: 17. DNA for the CDR3: TGTGCCAGCAGCTTACGGGGCCGAGGACAGGGTATCATCTATGAGCAGTTCTTC. Its protein is CASSLRGRGQGIIYEQFF.

The chain has TRBV4-3 and TRBJ2-1; D is unresolved. This CDR3 has 16 residues. Trimming shortened V by 0 bases and J by 8 bases, and 17 bases separated the two germline ends. Germline V gives CDR1 LGHNA, CDR2 YSLEER. The CDR3 sequence is CASSQDWANTRDEQFF. The CDR3 DNA follows: TGCGCCAGCAGCCAAGACTGGGCGAACACGCGCGATGAGCAGTTCTTC.

This chain links TRBV5-4 with TRBJ2-2; D gene uncertain. The V gene's germline CDR1 is SGHNT and CDR2 YYREEE (reference sequence). Trimming pared 0 bases from V and 5 bases from J, leaving 11 bases between. The CDR3 totals 15 residues. CDR3 protein: CASSLGGRATGELFF. CDR3 DNA: TGTGCCAGCAGCTTGGGAGGACGGGCGACCGGGGAGCTGTTTTTT. Together with reference TRBV5-4 and TRBJ2-2, the CDR3 gives the full variable domain: ETGVTQSPTHLIKTRGQQVTLRCSSQSGHNTVSWYQQALGQGPQFIFQYYREEENGRGNFPPRFSGLQFPNYSSELNVNALELDDSALYLCASSLGGRATGELFFGEGSRLTVL.

The chain combines TRBV4-1 with TRBJ2-2; 7 positions match TRBD2. Germline CDR1 reads MGHRA; CDR2 reads YSYEKL. Unmatched junction bases numbered 17, after V lost 4 bases and J lost 0 bases. The length of the CDR3 is 20 residues. CDR3 region: CASSRLGGVAGDANTGELFF. In DNA form, the CDR3 reads TGCGCCAGCAGCCGATTAGGAGGAGTAGCGGGCGACGCGAACACCGGGGAGCTGTTTTTT.

The chain has TRBV28 and TRBJ1-2; D is possibly TRBD1 (5 bases). Trimming shortened V by 4 bases and J by 6 bases, and 18 bases separated the two germline ends. The CDR3 totals 15 residues. Germline-derived CDR1 and CDR2 are MDHEN and SYDVKM. This CDR3 is CASSSIPGPINGYTF. In DNA, the CDR3 is TGTGCCAGCAGTTCGATACCGGGACCCATCAATGGCTACACCTTC.

The genes are TRBV5-4 and TRBJ2-7, with TRBD1 matching over 7 bases. V shed 4 bases, J shed 0 bases, and the junction held 7 bases outside the gene matches. Germline V CDR1 and CDR2: SGHNT, YYREEE (reference sequence). CDR3 length equals 15 residues. CDR3 in amino acids: CASSPTGAPSYEQYF. CDR3 nucleotide sequence: TGTGCCAGCAGCCCCACAGGGGCCCCCTCCTACGAGCAGTACTTC.

V and J are TRBV30 and TRBJ2-7, with D perhaps matching TRBD1 or TRBD2 (5 bases each). Germline-derived CDR1 and CDR2 are GTSNPN and SVGIG (reference sequence). Trimming stripped 0 bases from V and 2 bases from J, with 11 bases between. The CDR3 loop spans 14 amino acids. CDR3 region: CAWSVYRGPYEQYF. The CDR3 DNA follows: TGTGCCTGGAGTGTATATCGGGGCCCCTACGAGCAGTACTTC.

For this clone: Germline and junction disagree at one end, which may indicate a read error. The chain uses TRBV4-3 and TRBJ2-7; 8 bases line up with TRBD2. Germline V gene data show CDR1 as LGHNA and CDR2 as YSLEER. The CDR3 spans 15 residues. Here the CDR3 reads CAGSQDGSGVYEQYF. The CDR3 region has the DNA TGCGCCGGCAGCCAAGACGGTAGCGGGGTCTACGAGCAGTACTTC.

V is TRBV7-2 and J is TRBJ2-2; 13 bases are a match to TRBD2. CDR3 length: 19 residues. V lost 4 bases and J lost 2; bases outside the gene matches: 10. Germline CDR1 is SGHTA and CDR2 is FQGNSA. CDR3 loop: CASSSPGLAGSINTGELFF. CDR3 nucleotide sequence: TGTGCCAGCAGCTCTCCGGGACTAGCGGGAAGTATTAACACCGGGGAGCTGTTTTTT.

V gene TRBV7-9 combines with J gene TRBJ2-3; no definite D call. Germline V gives CDR1 SEHNR, CDR2 FQNEAQ (reference sequence). The V end lost 1 base, the J end lost 0 bases, and 14 bases lay between the germline ends. This CDR3 is 17 amino acids long. This chain's CDR3 is CASSLDPFRLSTDTQYF. CDR3 DNA: TGTGCCAGCAGCTTAGATCCCTTCAGGCTCAGCACAGATACGCAGTATTTT.

The V and J genes are TRBV6-1 and TRBJ1-5, with D unclear. Germline CDR1 reads MNHNS; CDR2 reads SASEGT. Between the trimmed V and J ends, which lost 1 base and 6 bases, there was a span of 13 bases. The CDR3 runs 15 residues. CDR3 in DNA: TGTGCCAGCAGTGAAGGGGCAGCCAAGGGTCAGCCCCAGCATTTT. This codes for CASSEGAAKGQPQHF.